This TCR beta chain was observed in a study of blood T cell repertoires in COVID-19. Overall study: Sites across the United States, Italy and Spain contributed samples from acute and convalescent COVID-19.

The CDR3 sequence is 13 residues long. Trimming at V came to 7 bases and at J to 9 bases, leaving 4 bases not matched to a gene. Germline V gene data show CDR1 as MNHEY and CDR2 as SMNVEV (reference sequence). Authors' methods: Reference gene primer amplification gave nucleated cell count estimates. The method was immunoSEQ multiplex PCR; TCRdb's version includes in-frame clones alone and lacks a portion of them. The DNA was the basis for D and trimming; V, J and clone size are from that table. The repertoire holds around 230,000 clones, about 87% seen once, with 2% to 2.5% in the top ten. Sequenced: PBMCs or T cells enriched from blood (not recorded which). The TCR originated in a woman aged 40 to 50 with acute COVID-19. This sequence joins TRBV27 and TRBJ1-6, with 9 bases lining up with TRBD1. The DNA for the CDR3 is TGTGCCAGCACGCGGGACAGGGTTTCACCCCTCCACTTT. It translates to CASTRDRVSPLHF.